Sequencing of this T cell receptor beta chain was carried out in a study of blood T cell repertoires in COVID-19. Turning to the study itself: From the United States, Italy and Spain came samples of acute and convalescent COVID-19.

The sample holds a few counts of this clone. The trim removed 4 bases at V and 1 base at J, leaving 5 bases unmatched. Germline-derived CDR1 and CDR2 are MNHNS and SASEGT. The CDR3 extends over 16 amino acids. Those enrolled, adults aged roughly 18 to 90 years, came from about two dozen US areas. Two consecutive negative NP/OP PCR tests, clearance, or resolved symptoms defined Cohort 3 recovery. Method: immunoSEQ multiplex PCR; TCRdb's copy keeps in-frame clones and lacks some. Seen here are 150,000 or so clones, approximately 80% observed once, and the top ten hold approximately 11%. Sequences were obtained from PBMCs or T cells enriched from blood (not recorded which). The chain uses TRBV6-1 and TRBJ2-5, with TRBD1 matching over 11 bases. This TCR derives from a man between 50 and 59 years old who had recovered from COVID-19. CDR3 protein: CASSGDRGFGQETQYF. CDR3 sequence (DNA): TGTGCCAGCAGTGGGGACAGGGGGTTCGGCCAAGAGACCCAGTACTTC.